Listed below are T cell receptor beta chains from one sample, sequenced in a study of regulatory T cells in long-lasting Graves disease. TCRdb re-called the multiplex PCR reads through MiXCR, storing one row per CDR3 protein. This table has hundreds of thousands of distinct CDR3 sequences, less than 20% appearing once. The sample consisted of peripheral blood mononuclear cells (PBMCs), taken at new diagnosis, from a patient treated with antithyroid drugs. Receptor source: a female donor with Graves disease. Each CDR3 is given with its conserved first and last residue. The order of the fields is J gene, V gene, CDR3 protein.

j_gene: TRBJ1-5; v_gene: TRBV6-5; CDR3aa: CASSYRDSNQPQHF
j_gene: TRBJ2-1; v_gene: TRBV12-3/TRBV12-4; CDR3aa: CASSPSKVGVYNEQFF
j_gene: TRBJ2-2; v_gene: TRBV5-4; CDR3aa: CASSLGDRLYNTGELFF
j_gene: TRBJ2-1; v_gene: TRBV27; CDR3aa: CASSEGVPGNEQFF
j_gene: TRBJ1-6; v_gene: TRBV15; CDR3aa: CATSRDQRQQIVPLHF
j_gene: TRBJ2-5; v_gene: TRBV4-1; CDR3aa: CASSQLSGRGKETQYF
j_gene: TRBJ2-3; v_gene: TRBV3-1; CDR3aa: CASSQSSGSEFTDTQYF
j_gene: TRBJ2-1; v_gene: TRBV12-3/TRBV12-4; CDR3aa: CASSLVGRSLYQFF
j_gene: TRBJ2-7; v_gene: TRBV3-1; CDR3aa: CASSQAPGQGYEQYF
j_gene: TRBJ2-1; v_gene: TRBV7-3; CDR3aa: CASSSGLADYNEQFF
j_gene: TRBJ2-3; v_gene: TRBV28; CDR3aa: CASSLGFTDTQYF
j_gene: TRBJ2-3; v_gene: TRBV7-2; CDR3aa: CASSGQYTDTQYF
j_gene: TRBJ1-3; v_gene: TRBV20-1; CDR3aa: CSTTRTGTSSGNTIYF
j_gene: TRBJ1-1; v_gene: TRBV10-2; CDR3aa: CASSEVGQGMNTEAFF
j_gene: TRBJ2-7; v_gene: TRBV28; CDR3aa: CASSPRDLRSSYEQYF
j_gene: TRBJ2-1; v_gene: TRBV7-3; CDR3aa: CASSLYGAGASYNEQFF
j_gene: TRBJ1-1; v_gene: TRBV29-1; CDR3aa: CSGVQGNTEAFF
j_gene: TRBJ1-4; v_gene: TRBV27; CDR3aa: CASSAPHRPELFF
j_gene: TRBJ2-1; v_gene: TRBV7-6; CDR3aa: CASSLGRLSYEQFF
j_gene: TRBJ2-1; v_gene: TRBV6-1; CDR3aa: CASRRSSGLAGDRSYNEQFF
j_gene: TRBJ1-4; v_gene: TRBV2; CDR3aa: CASSPTTGKSNEKLFF
j_gene: TRBJ2-6; v_gene: TRBV3-1; CDR3aa: CASRGRIISGANVLTF
j_gene: TRBJ1-1; v_gene: TRBV6-5; CDR3aa: CASSLERWGTEAFF
j_gene: TRBJ2-2; v_gene: TRBV7-3; CDR3aa: CASSSKAGELFF
j_gene: TRBJ2-2; v_gene: TRBV5-6; CDR3aa: CASSLDLKRATGELFF
j_gene: TRBJ2-1; v_gene: TRBV15; CDR3aa: CATSPGLGYNEQFF
j_gene: TRBJ2-5; v_gene: TRBV6-2/TRBV6-3; CDR3aa: CASSYAGTGRETQYF
j_gene: TRBJ2-3; v_gene: TRBV12-5; CDR3aa: CASGLVGRGLATKSKTDTQYF
j_gene: TRBJ2-2; v_gene: TRBV4-1; CDR3aa: CASTPEDRNTGELFF
j_gene: TRBJ1-1; v_gene: TRBV5-1; CDR3aa: CASSLGAPGGTEAFF
j_gene: TRBJ1-1; v_gene: TRBV27; CDR3aa: CASRARQGWMNTEAFF
j_gene: TRBJ1-2; v_gene: TRBV12-3/TRBV12-4; CDR3aa: CASSIRRSNYGYTF
j_gene: TRBJ2-7; v_gene: TRBV12-5; CDR3aa: CASSPGTSGRSSGATLEQYF
j_gene: TRBJ2-2; v_gene: TRBV7-9; CDR3aa: CASSRRPTGHTGGLFF
j_gene: TRBJ2-2; v_gene: TRBV7-9; CDR3aa: CASSLEARELFF
j_gene: TRBJ2-7; v_gene: TRBV20-1; CDR3aa: CSARRVDSAGWEQYF
j_gene: TRBJ2-3; v_gene: TRBV27; CDR3aa: CASSSSEDTQYF
j_gene: TRBJ2-3; v_gene: TRBV5-1; CDR3aa: CASSWTGLTDTQYF
j_gene: TRBJ2-6; v_gene: TRBV28; CDR3aa: CASRLGPRGLKATSGANILTF
j_gene: TRBJ2-7; v_gene: TRBV7-2; CDR3aa: CASSSGHAAAYEQYF
j_gene: TRBJ2-1; v_gene: TRBV3-1; CDR3aa: CASSQDGAGKNNEQFF
j_gene: TRBJ2-7; v_gene: TRBV24-1; CDR3aa: CATSADPYEQYF
j_gene: TRBJ1-5; v_gene: TRBV20-1; CDR3aa: CSARDPNQPQHF
j_gene: TRBJ1-2; v_gene: TRBV25-1; CDR3aa: CASSEAGLASGYGYTF
j_gene: TRBJ1-2; v_gene: TRBV12-3/TRBV12-4; CDR3aa: CASSLRGAGYTF
j_gene: TRBJ2-5; v_gene: TRBV28; CDR3aa: CASRPYTGLQETQYF
j_gene: TRBJ1-1; v_gene: TRBV6-2/TRBV6-3; CDR3aa: CASSYLAQNTEAFF
j_gene: TRBJ2-4; v_gene: TRBV20-1; CDR3aa: CSASPPTSQVQYF
j_gene: TRBJ2-1; v_gene: TRBV6-2/TRBV6-3; CDR3aa: CASIPSVGLDHNEQFF